This is a list of T cell receptor beta chains from one sample in a study of blood T cell repertoires in COVID-19. Some clones are missing from TCRdb's copy, which holds only in-frame ones; the method was immunoSEQ multiplex PCR. The sample has approximately 250,000 clones, over 70% seen once. The sample was peripheral blood. The receptors stem from a human donor in a cohort sampled during active COVID-19. Both conserved end residues are part of each CDR3. D genes are given only for firm matches. Clone sizes are given selectively: once, few, many, or a class where the clone is expanded.

-	TRBV6-1	TRBJ1-1	-	CASSEVRNTEAFF	TGTGCCAGCAGTGAAGTCAGAAACACTGAAGCTTTCTTT
-	TRBV6-5	TRBJ1-2	-	CASSFTKHNYGYTF	TGTGCCAGCAGTTTTACAAAACATAACTATGGCTACACCTTC
-	TRBV19	TRBJ1-1	TRBD1	CASSIQGATEAFF	TGTGCCAGTAGTATTCAGGGGGCTACTGAAGCTTTCTTT
once	TRBV6-5	TRBJ1-2	-	CASTWGQANYGYTF	TGTGCCAGCACCTGGGGGCAGGCTAACTATGGCTACACCTTC
-	TRBV27	TRBJ2-7	TRBD2	CASSRSSGAYEQYF	TGTGCCAGCAGTAGGTCTAGCGGAGCCTACGAGCAGTACTTC
-	TRBV5-1	TRBJ2-3	TRBD2	CASSLRTGTTLATDTQYF	TGCGCCAGCAGCTTGAGGACCGGGACTACCCTAGCAACAGATACGCAGTATTTT
-	TRBV18	TRBJ1-1	-	CASSPGGAGTEAFF	TGTGCCAGCTCACCAGGTGGGGCCGGCACTGAAGCTTTCTTT
-	TRBV28	TRBJ2-5	TRBD1	CASSSPTRDRGYQETQYF	TGTGCCAGCAGTTCCCCCACAAGGGACAGGGGGTACCAAGAGACCCAGTACTTC
-	TRBV19	TRBJ2-3	-	CATKAGDTQYF	TGTGCCACTAAAGCAGGGGATACGCAGTATTTT
-	TRBV9	TRBJ2-1	-	CASSVAPEGVQFF	TGTGCCAGCAGCGTAGCTCCCGAAGGGGTGCAGTTCTTC
few	TRBV18	TRBJ2-7	TRBD1	CASSPSGQGSEQYF	TGTGCCAGCTCACCTTCAGGACAGGGCTCCGAGCAGTACTTC
-	TRBV20-1	TRBJ2-5	TRBD2	CSASLSGLAGWVETQYF	TGCAGTGCTAGTTTAAGCGGACTAGCGGGATGGGTGGAGACCCAGTACTTC
-	TRBV15	TRBJ2-7	-	CATSRSNWENEQYF	TGTGCCACCAGCAGATCCAATTGGGAGAACGAGCAGTACTTC
-	TRBV6-5	TRBJ1-3	TRBD1	CASSWDRGEDTIYF	TGTGCCAGCAGTTGGGACAGGGGGGAGGACACCATATATTTT
-	TRBV6-5	TRBJ2-1	-	CASLGPSSYNEQFF	TGTGCCAGCTTAGGCCCTAGCTCCTACAATGAGCAGTTCTTC
-	TRBV28	TRBJ2-7	TRBD2	CASSLPSGGTPFRYF	TGTGCCAGCAGTTTACCTAGCGGGGGGACCCCCTTTCGGTACTTC
-	TRBV5-5	TRBJ2-7	TRBD1	CASSKGTAYEQYF	TGTGCCAGCAGCAAAGGGACAGCCTACGAGCAGTACTTC
once	TRBV6-5	TRBJ2-5	TRBD1	CASSRQGNQETQYF	TGTGCCAGCAGCAGACAGGGGAACCAAGAGACCCAGTACTTC
-	TRBV19	TRBJ2-2	TRBD1	CASSTDRAGELFF	TGTGCCAGTAGTACGGACAGGGCCGGGGAGCTGTTTTTT
-	TRBV6-5	TRBJ1-2	-	CAIGQLRGDGYTF	TGTGCCATCGGACAACTCCGGGGGGATGGCTACACCTTC
-	TRBV5-1	TRBJ2-1	-	CASSKQGVQANEQFF	TGCGCCAGCTCAAAACAGGGAGTACAAGCAAATGAGCAGTTCTTC
-	TRBV27	TRBJ1-1	TRBD1	CASSFYGTGTTEAFF	TGTGCCAGCAGTTTCTACGGGACAGGTACTACGGAAGCTTTCTTT
-	TRBV6-2/TRBV6-3	TRBJ2-2	TRBD1	CASSHPPRTGDGGELFF	TGTGCCAGCAGTCACCCCCCGCGGACAGGGGATGGCGGGGAGCTGTTTTTT